The 11 T cell receptor beta chains given below trace back to one sample, sequenced in a study of blood T cell repertoires in COVID-19. Here immunoSEQ multiplex PCR was the method, and the copy in TCRdb shows in-frame clones only, minus some. The sample includes 150,000 to 200,000 clones, about 89% seen only once; the top ten take about 0.8%. Material for sequencing was PBMCs or T cells enriched from blood (not recorded which). The receptors were sampled from a woman aged 18-35 years who had recovered from COVID-19.

The chain uses TRBV5-4 and TRBJ2-5; 7 bases align to TRBD2. V was clipped by 0 bases and J by 0 bases; unmatched bases: 5. The CDR3 is 16 residues long. CDR1 and CDR2 (germline): SGHNT, YYREEE (reference sequence). This CDR3 is CASSLEAGEYQETQYF. The CDR3 region has the DNA TGTGCCAGCAGCTTGGAGGCGGGAGAGTACCAAGAGACCCAGTACTTC.

The CDR3 DNA reads as TGTGCCAGCAGCGTCTACAGGGATGAGTACAATCAGCCCCAGCATTTT. The encoded protein is CASSVYRDEYNQPQHF. The chain employs TRBV11-3 and TRBJ1-5; TRBD1 might be the D (6 bases). The CDR3 loop spans 16 amino acids. CDR1 and CDR2 (germline): SGHNT, YENEEA. Trimming removed 5 bases at V and 3 bases at J, with 17 bases between.

CDR3 sequence: CASSEERTAGPTDGYTF. The CDR3 coding sequence is TGTGCCAGCAGTGAGGAACGCACAGCGGGACCTACGGATGGCTACACCTTC. The chain employs TRBV2 and TRBJ1-2, with a weak D call TRBD1 (5 bases). Germline CDR1 and CDR2: SNHLY and FYNNEI. The V gene lost 3 bases and the J gene lost 6 bases, with 23 bases spanning the gap. The CDR3 is made up of 17 amino acids.

The chain couples TRBV7-9 to TRBJ2-2, with 12 bases identical to TRBD2. Per germline, CDR1 SEHNR and CDR2 FQNEAQ (reference sequence). V shed 8 bases and J 6 bases; nucleotides not matched to a gene: 7. This CDR3 is built from 15 residues. In nucleotides, the CDR3 is TGTGCCAGCCCCCCACTAGCGGGAGGATCCGGGGAGCTGTTTTTT. It yields the protein CASPPLAGGSGELFF.

The CDR3 reads CASSGGGQPQHF. The CDR3 DNA follows: TGTGCCAGTAGTGGGGGGGGTCAGCCCCAGCATTTT. This sequence joins TRBV19 and TRBJ1-5; the D gene is possibly TRBD1 (5 bases). This CDR3 contains 12 residues. Trimming cost V 5 bases and J 6 bases, with 8 bases left between them. Germline CDR1 and CDR2: LNHDA and SQIVND (reference sequence).

This clone was detected once. The rearrangement links TRBV27 to TRBJ2-1; 10 bases line up with TRBD2. Germline CDR1 reads MNHEY; CDR2 reads SMNVEV (reference sequence). The CDR3 totals 12 residues. CDR3 residues: CATSGRYNEQFF. For the CDR3, the DNA is TGTGCGACTAGCGGGCGTTACAATGAGCAGTTCTTC.

The CDR3: CASSVLDRAGANVLTF. CDR3 coding DNA: TGTGCCAGCAGCGTTCTCGACAGGGCTGGGGCCAACGTCCTGACTTTC. This sequence joins TRBV9 and TRBJ2-6; 7 positions agree with TRBD1. In germline, CDR1 is SGDLS, CDR2 YYNGEE. With 2 bases clipped from V and 2 bases from J, the junction kept 4 bases outside the gene matches. The length of the CDR3 is 16 residues.

This sequence joins TRBV27 and TRBJ2-7; D is ambiguous. The CDR3 has 14 residues. The germline V and J ends were trimmed by 2 bases and 0 bases, with 8 bases remaining between them. Germline values: CDR1 MNHEY, CDR2 SMNVEV (reference sequence). CDR3 sequence (DNA): TGTGCCAGCAGTTTAAAGTTCAGCTCCTACGAGCAGTACTTC. The encoded protein is CASSLKFSSYEQYF.

J is TRBJ2-7 and V is TRBV9, with TRBD2 matching over 12 bases. Germline CDR1 reads SGDLS; CDR2 reads YYNGEE. The junction had 7 bases not matched to a gene; V was cut back by 6 bases and J by 3 bases. The CDR3 consists of 15 residues. The CDR3 reads CASNPSGRGSYEQYF. The DNA for the CDR3 is TGTGCCAGCAACCCTAGCGGGAGGGGGAGCTACGAGCAGTACTTC.

The CDR3 DNA follows: TGCAGCGGACAGGTTGGGGGTGGGGCGGGCACAGATACGCAGTATTTT. It is translated as CSGQVGGGAGTDTQYF. The genes are TRBV29-1 and TRBJ2-3; tentative D call: TRBD1 (6 bases). Germline V CDR1 and CDR2: SQVTM, ANQGSEA. The CDR3 loop spans 16 amino acids. Trimming removed 7 bases at V and 1 base at J, with 21 bases between.

The chain employs TRBV5-1 and TRBJ2-3; 10 positions match TRBD2. V lost 0 bases, J lost 4 bases, and 2 bases stayed unmatched. From germline, CDR1 is SGHRS and CDR2 YFSETQ. This CDR3 region has 15 residues. The CDR3: CASSLASGSSDTQYF. The DNA of the CDR3 is TGCGCCAGCAGCTTGGCTAGCGGGAGCTCAGATACGCAGTATTTT.